Ten or more counts support the clone carrying this TCR beta chain. Amplification of TCR beta CDR3 regions was performed using RNA transcripts as template. Primed by the HTBI set, a first-round RT-PCR was run on the TCR CDR3. TCRdb redid the calling of the multiplex PCR reads with MiXCR, one entry per CDR3 protein. The table includes approximately 530,000 distinct CDR3 sequences, 15% to 20% detected once. The data belong to a study of T cells in Graves' hyperthyroidism and ophthalmopathy. Trimming took 5 bases from V and 3 from J; bases not matched to a gene: 10. The CDR3 consists of 16 residues. Germline-derived CDR1 and CDR2 are SGHTA and FQGNSA.

The receptor was isolated from a man aged 35 to 55 with Graves' ophthalmopathy. The genes are TRBV7-2 and TRBJ2-3, with 8 bases lining up with TRBD2. The specimen was blood. CDR3 protein: CASSANSGLVTDTQYF. DNA of the CDR3: TGTGCCAGCAGCGCTAACTCGGGACTAGTGACAGATACGCAGTATTTT.